This TCR beta chain was documented in a study of regulatory T cells in long-lasting Graves disease. This clonotype was counted ten times or more. The TCR beta library used iRepertoire HTBI primers with Arm-PCR amplification of CDR3. TCRdb reanalysed the multiplex PCR reads using MiXCR and keeps one entry per CDR3 protein. The sample contains about 540,000 distinct CDR3 sequences, about 13% of which appear only once. The CDR3 has 16 residues. Germline V gene sequence: CDR1 SNHLY, CDR2 FYNNEI. V gave up 1 base and J gave up 0 bases, with 12 bases separating them. Time point meaning: newly diagnosed GD, antithyroid drugs for less than 3 months. From PBMCs, RNA was extracted and then used to make the TCR library. The sample was also linked to a second study, of T cells in Graves' hyperthyroidism and ophthalmopathy.

The sample was peripheral blood mononuclear cells (PBMCs), taken at new diagnosis, from a patient treated with antithyroid drugs. The TCR sequence derives from a man aged 30 to 45 with Graves disease. The rearrangement uses TRBV2 and TRBJ1-2, with D perhaps TRBD1 (5 bases). Here the CDR3 reads CASSEGTLLSNYGYTF. CDR3 coding DNA: TGTGCCAGCAGTGAAGGGACACTCCTTTCTAACTATGGCTACACCTTC.